Listed below are T cell receptor beta chains from one sample, sequenced in a study of cytomegalovirus exposure and HLA in healthy donors. Some clones are missing from TCRdb's copy, which holds only in-frame ones; the method was immunoSEQ multiplex PCR. Counted here are 100,000 to 150,000 clones, approximately 17% occurring once; the ten biggest clones make up about 3%. Sequencing used PBMCs. The receptors here all came from a female donor in good health and CMV-seropositive. Each CDR3 is given with its conserved first and last residue. Each record gives: clone size, D gene, J gene, V gene, CDR3 DNA, CDR3 protein. A D gene is named only where the DNA matches it firmly. Clone size appears in some rows only: once, few, many, or a class for an expanded clone.

abundance: few
d_gene: -
j_gene: TRBJ1-1
v_gene: TRBV2
CDR3nt: TGTGCCACTCTGCGGCCCTCTTATCTTGAAGCTTTCTTT
CDR3aa: CATLRPSYLEAFF

abundance: few
d_gene: -
j_gene: TRBJ2-7
v_gene: TRBV2
CDR3nt: TGTGCCAGCAGTGATATTTACGAGCAGTACTTC
CDR3aa: CASSDIYEQYF

abundance: few
d_gene: TRBD2
j_gene: TRBJ2-7
v_gene: TRBV5-1
CDR3nt: TGCGCCAGCAGCCCGTCTCTAGCGGGAATCTCCTACGAGCAGTACTTC
CDR3aa: CASSPSLAGISYEQYF

abundance: -
d_gene: -
j_gene: TRBJ1-5
v_gene: TRBV7-9
CDR3nt: TGTGCCAGCAGCTTTCTCGGGGATCAGCCCCAGCATTTT
CDR3aa: CASSFLGDQPQHF

abundance: few
d_gene: -
j_gene: TRBJ1-6
v_gene: TRBV28
CDR3nt: TGTGCCAGCAGTTTATATCGAGATTCACCCCTCCACTTT
CDR3aa: CASSLYRDSPLHF

abundance: many
d_gene: TRBD1
j_gene: TRBJ2-3
v_gene: TRBV6-1
CDR3nt: TGTGCCAGCAGTGAAGGGACAGGGCACACAGATACGCAGTATTTT
CDR3aa: CASSEGTGHTDTQYF

abundance: -
d_gene: TRBD1
j_gene: TRBJ1-5
v_gene: TRBV28
CDR3nt: TGTGCCAGCAGTCCCGGACAGGGCGCTGATAGCAATCAGCCCCAGCATTTT
CDR3aa: CASSPGQGADSNQPQHF

abundance: few
d_gene: TRBD1
j_gene: TRBJ1-5
v_gene: TRBV4-1
CDR3nt: TGCGCCAGCAGCCAAGCGACAGGGAATGTTCAGCCCCAGCATTTT
CDR3aa: CASSQATGNVQPQHF

abundance: -
d_gene: TRBD2
j_gene: TRBJ2-1
v_gene: TRBV6-1
CDR3nt: TGTGCCAGCAGTCTAGCGGAAAATGAGCAGTTCTTC
CDR3aa: CASSLAENEQFF

abundance: -
d_gene: TRBD2
j_gene: TRBJ2-3
v_gene: TRBV28
CDR3nt: TGTGCCAGCATTAGCGGGATTAGCACAGATACGCAGTATTTT
CDR3aa: CASISGISTDTQYF

abundance: -
d_gene: -
j_gene: TRBJ1-5
v_gene: TRBV6-1
CDR3nt: TGTGCCAGCAATGTCGCGCTCCAGCCCCAGCATTTT
CDR3aa: CASNVALQPQHF

abundance: -
d_gene: TRBD2
j_gene: TRBJ2-5
v_gene: TRBV4-2
CDR3nt: TGTGCCAGCAGCCAAGACCCAACCCGGCGGGGGGGCCGGGAGACCCAGTACTTC
CDR3aa: CASSQDPTRRGGRETQYF

abundance: -
d_gene: -
j_gene: TRBJ2-7
v_gene: TRBV10-3
CDR3nt: TGTGCCATCAGCGGACACAACGAGCAGTACTTC
CDR3aa: CAISGHNEQYF

abundance: few
d_gene: TRBD1
j_gene: TRBJ2-7
v_gene: TRBV30
CDR3nt: TGTGCCTGGACAGGGGGCGGCGAGCAGTACTTC
CDR3aa: CAWTGGGEQYF

abundance: -
d_gene: -
j_gene: TRBJ1-5
v_gene: TRBV4-2
CDR3nt: TGTGCCAGCAGCCAAGGTACCAACGAGGAGCAGCCCCAGCATTTT
CDR3aa: CASSQGTNEEQPQHF

abundance: few
d_gene: -
j_gene: TRBJ2-3
v_gene: TRBV9
CDR3nt: TGTGCCAGCAGCGTAGATCTCTCGGGAGTAAAGACAGATACGCAGTATTTT
CDR3aa: CASSVDLSGVKTDTQYF

abundance: few
d_gene: -
j_gene: TRBJ1-2
v_gene: TRBV6-5
CDR3nt: TGTGCCAGCAGTTACGGGGAGGGGATGGGTGGCTACACCTTC
CDR3aa: CASSYGEGMGGYTF

abundance: few
d_gene: TRBD2
j_gene: TRBJ2-1
v_gene: TRBV9
CDR3nt: TGTGCCAGCAGCGCGAGCGGGAGTAGGGCTTTGGGCAATGAGCAGTTCTTC
CDR3aa: CASSASGSRALGNEQFF

abundance: few
d_gene: -
j_gene: TRBJ1-1
v_gene: TRBV9
CDR3nt: TGTGCCAGCAGCGTAGCTCCTCTTGATTTAGGGGGTTTTAGGTGGGACACTGAAGCTTTCTTT
CDR3aa: CASSVAPLDLGGFRWDTEAFF

abundance: -
d_gene: -
j_gene: TRBJ2-1
v_gene: TRBV2
CDR3nt: TGTGCCAGCACAGAAAACAATGAGCAGTTCTTC
CDR3aa: CASTENNEQFF

abundance: -
d_gene: TRBD2
j_gene: TRBJ2-7
v_gene: TRBV5-6
CDR3nt: TGTGCCAGCAGCTCGCTCCCAGGGAGGGAGGACGAGCAGTACTTC
CDR3aa: CASSSLPGREDEQYF

abundance: few
d_gene: TRBD1
j_gene: TRBJ1-1
v_gene: TRBV6-5
CDR3nt: TGTGCCAGCACTTCGCGAGGGGGCGAGGTCACTGAAGCTTTCTTT
CDR3aa: CASTSRGGEVTEAFF

abundance: -
d_gene: -
j_gene: TRBJ2-3
v_gene: TRBV6-1
CDR3nt: TGTGCCAGCAGTGCGCAACAGGGCAGCGTCTCGTGGGATACGCAGTATTTT
CDR3aa: CASSAQQGSVSWDTQYF

abundance: few
d_gene: -
j_gene: TRBJ2-7
v_gene: TRBV27
CDR3nt: TGTGCCAGCAGTTTATATCCGGGGGGCACGTACGAGCAGTACTTC
CDR3aa: CASSLYPGGTYEQYF

abundance: -
d_gene: -
j_gene: TRBJ2-5
v_gene: TRBV15
CDR3nt: TGTGCCACCAGCAGAGTGGCTCTAGCCTACGAGACCCAGTACTTC
CDR3aa: CATSRVALAYETQYF

abundance: few
d_gene: -
j_gene: TRBJ2-3
v_gene: TRBV2
CDR3nt: TGTGCCAGCAGTGGCGGGGCTAGCACAGATACGCAGTATTTT
CDR3aa: CASSGGASTDTQYF

abundance: -
d_gene: -
j_gene: TRBJ2-5
v_gene: TRBV6-1
CDR3nt: TGTGCCAGCATCTATGGCTTGACCGGGGAGACCCAGTACTTC
CDR3aa: CASIYGLTGETQYF

abundance: -
d_gene: -
j_gene: TRBJ2-3
v_gene: TRBV7-9
CDR3nt: TGTGCCAGCAGCTTAGGGTCTAGCGAGGACCACATAGATCCGCAGTATTTT
CDR3aa: CASSLGSSEDHIDPQYF

abundance: -
d_gene: -
j_gene: TRBJ1-1
v_gene: TRBV2
CDR3nt: TGTGCCAGCAGTGAATTACACAGGACCACTGAAGCTTTCTTT
CDR3aa: CASSELHRTTEAFF

abundance: -
d_gene: TRBD1
j_gene: TRBJ1-5
v_gene: TRBV5-1
CDR3nt: TGCGCCAGCAGCTTGGGGGGGACAGGGGGCTATCAGCCCCAGCATTTT
CDR3aa: CASSLGGTGGYQPQHF

abundance: -
d_gene: -
j_gene: TRBJ1-2
v_gene: TRBV4-3
CDR3nt: TGCGCCAGCAGCCAAGATGCAGGTATAGAACCCTATGGCTACACCTTC
CDR3aa: CASSQDAGIEPYGYTF

abundance: few
d_gene: -
j_gene: TRBJ2-2
v_gene: TRBV9
CDR3nt: TGTGCCAGCAGCGTCGAGGGAGACACCGGGGAGCTGTTTTTT
CDR3aa: CASSVEGDTGELFF